The 27 T cell receptor beta chains presented below share a single source sample, sequenced in a study of T cell repertoires and Cas9 in healthy adults. The data were produced by immunoSEQ multiplex PCR, yet TCRdb's version contains in-frame clones alone and is incomplete. This table holds over 12,000 clones, 75% to 90% found once. Source material: Tregs (CD4+, CD25+, CD127-, CD137-, CD154-) from PBMCs; culture status not recorded. These receptors all stem from a human donor in good health.

This clone occurred a few times. The rearrangement uses TRBV6-5 and TRBJ1-1, with D perhaps TRBD1 (6 bases). The CDR3 is made up of 14 amino acids. CDR1 is MNHEY and CDR2 is SVGAGI in the germline V gene. V lost 5 bases and J 3 bases, leaving 13 bases between the germline ends. Here the CDR3 reads CASSKQGSHTEAFF. The CDR3, as DNA: TGTGCCAGCAGTAAACAGGGAAGCCACACTGAAGCTTTCTTT.

The chain employs TRBV6-5 and TRBJ1-2; no clear D. The V end was cut by 2 bases, the J end by 5 bases, with 9 bases between. Germline V lookup: CDR1 MNHEY, CDR2 SVGAGI. The CDR3 loop spans 13 amino acids. The DNA of the CDR3 is TGTGCCAGCAGTTACCAACAACGGTATGGCTACACCTTC. Its translation: CASSYQQRYGYTF.

The genes are TRBV5-4 and TRBJ1-2, with 7 nucleotides matching TRBD1. CDR1 SGHNT and CDR2 YYREEE come from the germline V gene (reference sequence). The CDR3 is made up of 12 amino acids. J gave up 8 bases and V 4 bases, and 5 bases lay outside the gene matches. CDR3 bases: TGTGCCAGCAGCCGGACAGGCGGCGGCTACACCTTC. Translating gives CASSRTGGGYTF.

The gene calls are TRBV6-1 and TRBJ1-1; D call uncertain. Germline-derived CDR1 and CDR2 are MNHNS and SASEGT. Trimming pared 5 bases from V and 5 bases from J, leaving 15 bases between. The CDR3 has 14 amino acids. The DNA for the CDR3 is TGTGCCAGCAGTTGGACCGGGAGAACGACTGAAGCTTTCTTT. Amino acid sequence: CASSWTGRTTEAFF.

The J gene is TRBJ1-2, the V gene TRBV7-9; weak D call: TRBD1 (6 bases). The CDR3 is made up of 15 amino acids. The V gene's germline CDR1 is SEHNR and CDR2 FQNEAQ (reference sequence). The germline V and J ends were trimmed by 11 bases and 6 bases, with 25 bases remaining between them. CDR3 residues: CAQDQGGGEVDGYTF. The DNA of the CDR3 is TGTGCCCAAGACCAAGGGGGAGGAGAGGTTGATGGCTACACCTTC.

In this sample, this clone turned up a few times. The chain couples TRBV5-5 to TRBJ1-2; tentatively, D is TRBD1 (5 bases). This CDR3 comprises 16 residues. CDR1 and CDR2 (germline): SGHKS, YYEKEE (reference sequence). Trimming took 3 bases from V and 0 from J, leaving 15 bases between them. CDR3 sequence: CASSWYGGLANYGYTF. For the CDR3, the DNA is TGTGCCAGCAGCTGGTATGGGGGGTTAGCTAACTATGGCTACACCTTC.

V is TRBV19 and J is TRBJ2-2; TRBD2 might be the D (6 bases). Germline V gives CDR1 LNHDA, CDR2 SQIVND (reference sequence). The CDR3 extends over 15 amino acids. Trimming took off 6 bases at V and 4 bases at J, with 15 bases between the two ends. DNA for the CDR3: TGTGCCAGTAGCCCCGCGGGATTGGGCACCGGGGAGCTGTTTTTT. It codes for CASSPAGLGTGELFF.

The chain recombines TRBV5-1 with TRBJ2-1; tentatively, D is TRBD1 or TRBD2 (6 bases each). CDR3 length equals 18 residues. Germline loops: CDR1 SGHRS, CDR2 YFSETQ. V lost 5 bases and J 13 bases, leaving 34 bases between the germline ends. The CDR3 DNA follows: TGCGCCAGCAGATATACAGGGATCACTAGCCCTAGGGAGATAGGCCAGTTCTTC. It translates to CASRYTGITSPREIGQFF. Variable domain in full (rest from reference TRBV5-1 and TRBJ2-1): KAGVTQTPRYLIKTRGQQVTLSCSPISGHRSVSWYQQTPGQGLQFLFEYFSETQRNKGNFPGRFSGRQFSNSRSEMNVSTLELGDSALYLCASRYTGITSPREIGQFFGPGTRLTVL.

The gene calls are TRBV2 and TRBJ2-7, with 7 bases identical to TRBD1. With 8 bases clipped from V and 3 bases from J, the junction kept 7 bases outside the gene matches. CDR1 and CDR2 from the germline V gene are SNHLY and FYNNEI. The CDR3 has 13 amino acids. The CDR3 bases are TGTGCCAGCTCCCCGACAGGGAACTACGAGCAGTACTTC. Amino acid sequence: CASSPTGNYEQYF.

V gene TRBV7-7 combines with J gene TRBJ2-5, with D unresolved. Germline V gene lookup returns CDR1 SSHAT and CDR2 FNYEAQ (reference sequence). This CDR3 comprises 15 residues. The ends were cut back, 0 bases at V and 3 bases at J, with 11 bases in the middle. CDR3 residues: CASSLALARKETQYF. CDR3 coding DNA: TGTGCCAGCAGCTTAGCGTTGGCCAGAAAAGAGACCCAGTACTTC.

The chain joins TRBV4-3 to TRBJ1-5; D is unresolved. The CDR3 has 15 amino acids. With 1 base removed from V and 5 bases from J, the gap between germline ends came to 12 bases. The germline V gene has CDR1 LGHNA and CDR2 YSLEER. CDR3 amino acids: CASSQASRRDQPQHF. CDR3 bases: TGCGCCAGCAGCCAAGCAAGTCGGAGGGATCAGCCCCAGCATTTT.

This chain joins TRBV5-1 and TRBJ1-1; perhaps TRBD1 as D (6 bases). V shed 4 bases and J shed 3 bases, with 13 bases lying between them. The CDR3 is 14 amino acids. The germline V gene has CDR1 SGHRS and CDR2 YFSETQ. CDR3 amino acids: CASSPWGADTEAFF. For the CDR3, the DNA is TGCGCCAGCAGCCCGTGGGGGGCTGACACTGAAGCTTTCTTT. Full variable domain (rest looked up from reference TRBV5-1 and TRBJ1-1): KAGVTQTPRYLIKTRGQQVTLSCSPISGHRSVSWYQQTPGQGLQFLFEYFSETQRNKGNFPGRFSGRQFSNSRSEMNVSTLELGDSALYLCASSPWGADTEAFFGQGTRLTVV.

The gene calls are TRBV9 and TRBJ1-2, with D hard to call. Trimming left V 4 bases short and J 1 base short, with 17 bases between. Germline-derived CDR1 and CDR2 are SGDLS and YYNGEE. The CDR3 runs to 16 residues. This chain's CDR3 is CASSPSLTFLNYGYTF. CDR3 coding DNA: TGTGCCAGCAGCCCTAGCCTCACTTTTCTTAACTATGGCTACACCTTC.

This chain links TRBV21-1 with TRBJ2-2; the table's D call, TRBD1, has no DNA check behind it. TRBV21-1 is deemed a pseudogene. This CDR3 is 17 amino acids long. Here the CDR3 reads CASSPGRRGGATGELFF. CDR3 DNA sequence: TGTGCCAGCAGCCCAGGAAGGCGAGGGGGCGCGACCGGGGAGCTGTTTTTT.

The gene calls are TRBV7-2 and TRBJ2-1; no definite D call. Between the trimmed V and J ends, which lost 4 bases and 7 bases, there was a span of 8 bases. The CDR3 has 12 residues. Germline CDR1 SGHTA, CDR2 FQGNSA. The CDR3 reads CASSSGKNEQFF. DNA for the CDR3: TGTGCCAGCAGCTCAGGTAAGAATGAGCAGTTCTTC. The full variable domain, its missing parts supplied by reference TRBV7-2 and TRBJ2-1, is GAGVSQSPSNKVTEKGKDVELRCDPISGHTALYWYRQSLGQGLEFLIYFQGNSAPDKSGLPSDRFSAERTGGSVSTLTIQRTQQEDSAVYLCASSSGKNEQFFGPGTRLTVL.

The chain has TRBV19 and TRBJ1-2, with D perhaps matching TRBD1 (5 bases). Germline CDR1 reads LNHDA; CDR2 reads SQIVND (reference sequence). V was shortened by 9 bases and J by 4 bases, with 15 bases between the two germline ends. CDR3 size: 13 residues. The CDR3 DNA sequence: TGTGCCAGCGATAAGGCGGGGACCTATGGCTACACCTTC. Its protein product is CASDKAGTYGYTF.

This clone was observed once. The gene calls are TRBV29-1 and TRBJ1-1, with D uncertain. Trimming pared 1 base from V and 0 bases from J, leaving 6 bases between. Per germline, CDR1 SQVTM and CDR2 ANQGSEA. This CDR3 has 13 amino acids. The CDR3 region is CSVEVVVNTEAFF. The CDR3 DNA follows: TGCAGCGTTGAAGTTGTTGTGAACACTGAAGCTTTCTTT.

This clone was recorded once. The V and J genes are TRBV5-4 and TRBJ2-2, with a weak D call TRBD2 (6 bases). V was clipped by 6 bases and J by 4 bases, with 13 bases between them. CDR1 is SGHNT and CDR2 is YYREEE in the germline V gene (reference sequence). The CDR3 runs 14 residues. The CDR3 sequence: CASTPGSPTGELFF. The DNA for the CDR3 is TGTGCCAGCACCCCCGGGAGTCCCACCGGGGAGCTGTTTTTT.

CDR3 sequence reads: CASSYSQGVSGYTF. The CDR3 nucleotides are TGTGCCAGCAGTTACTCACAGGGAGTGAGTGGCTACACCTTC. This chain connects TRBV6-6 to TRBJ1-2; D is perhaps TRBD1 (6 bases). Trimming took 0 bases from V and 7 from J, leaving 12 bases between them. The germline gives CDR1 MNHNY, CDR2 SVGAGI (reference sequence). The CDR3 runs to 14 residues.

This clone was seen more than once but under ten times. This rearrangement joins TRBV10-3 to TRBJ2-7; D remains unclear. With 5 bases removed from V and 4 bases from J, the gap between germline ends came to 12 bases. The CDR3 contains 13 residues. Germline V gene lookup returns CDR1 ENHRY and CDR2 SYGVKD. The CDR3 loop reads CAISPGQKYEQYV. CDR3 coding DNA: TGTGCCATCAGTCCGGGCCAGAAGTACGAGCAGTACGTC.

V usage is TRBV11-2 and J usage is TRBJ1-4, with a tentative D call TRBD1 (6 bases). Looked up from germline, CDR1 is SGHAT and CDR2 is FQNNGV. CDR3 length equals 16 residues. Deletions cut 4 bases from V and 5 bases from J, with 17 bases between. In nucleotides, the CDR3 is TGTGCCAGCAGCTCCGTGACTTCAGGGGAGAATGAAAAACTGTTTTTT. It yields the protein CASSSVTSGENEKLFF.

The chain combines TRBV19 with TRBJ1-5; D remains ambiguous. The V gene's germline CDR1 is LNHDA and CDR2 SQIVND (reference sequence). V was shortened by 7 bases and J by 0 bases, with 10 bases between the two germline ends. The CDR3 extends over 14 amino acids. CDR3 sequence: CASTVRNSNQPQHF. Written as DNA, the CDR3 is TGTGCCAGTACCGTGAGGAATAGCAATCAGCCCCAGCATTTT.

In this sample, this clone turned up a few times. The gene calls are TRBV7-2 and TRBJ2-3; 7 positions agree with TRBD1. The CDR3 spans 14 residues. Germline V gene sequence: CDR1 SGHTA, CDR2 FQGNSA. V trimming: 5 bases; J trimming: 5 bases; junction bases outside the gene matches: 7. The CDR3 protein is CASSLDRAIDTQYF. The CDR3 coding sequence is TGTGCCAGCAGCCTCGACAGGGCTATAGATACGCAGTATTTT.

This clone appeared a few times. J is TRBJ1-2 and V is TRBV4-1; D gene unclear. The V gene's germline CDR1 is MGHRA and CDR2 YSYEKL. V lost 4 bases and J lost 0, with 9 bases in between. This CDR3 spans 14 amino acids. The CDR3 region has the DNA TGCGCCAGCAGCCCAGCGGTTACTAACTATGGCTACACCTTC. The encoded protein is CASSPAVTNYGYTF.

CDR3 region: CASSLFRYGYTF. The CDR3 DNA reads as TGTGCCAGCAGCTTATTCCGCTATGGCTACACCTTC. The chain employs TRBV7-2 and TRBJ1-2; D gene ambiguous. V was pared by 2 bases and J by 4 bases, with 5 bases between. CDR1 and CDR2 from the germline V gene are SGHTA and FQGNSA. The CDR3 totals 12 residues. Full variable domain (outside the CDR3, taken from reference TRBV7-2 and TRBJ1-2): GAGVSQSPSNKVTEKGKDVELRCDPISGHTALYWYRQSLGQGLEFLIYFQGNSAPDKSGLPSDRFSAERTGGSVSTLTIQRTQQEDSAVYLCASSLFRYGYTFGSGTRLTVV.

This rearrangement joins TRBV19 to TRBJ1-5, with TRBD1 identical over 8 bases. This CDR3 is 14 amino acids long. Germline V gene sequence: CDR1 LNHDA, CDR2 SQIVND (reference sequence). The V and J ends lost 6 bases and 2 bases, in that order; junction bases with no gene match: 3. The CDR3 is CASRMTGGNQPQHF. CDR3 nucleotide sequence: TGTGCCAGTAGGATGACAGGGGGCAATCAGCCCCAGCATTTT.

This chain joins TRBV5-6 and TRBJ2-7; the D is unclear. The V gene's germline CDR1 is SGHDT and CDR2 YYEEEE. V was pared by 1 base and J by 0 bases, with 20 bases between. This CDR3 spans 18 amino acids. The CDR3 loop reads CASSLRTYHVSRSYEQYV. CDR3 nucleotides: TGTGCCAGCAGCTTGCGGACCTACCATGTTTCCCGCTCCTACGAGCAGTACGTC.